This TCR beta chain was sequenced for a study of T cells in Graves' hyperthyroidism and ophthalmopathy. Findings and limits, study-wide: Prediction of ophthalmopathy progression came a median roughly 6.4 months pre-onset. Ophthalmopathy stood apart from stable hyperthyroidism in a 13 V-J model.

Template material for amplifying TCR beta CDR3 regions consisted of RNA transcripts. First-round RT-PCR targeting the TCR CDR3 was performed with the HTBI primer set. TCRdb called the multiplex PCR reads again in MiXCR, with one record for every CDR3 protein. The table records 500,000 to 600,000 distinct CDR3 sequences, 46% of them present only once. Stable disease denoted Graves' hyperthyroidism without ophthalmopathy progression within 18 months. Diagnoses rested on clinical symptoms, serum thyroxine and TRAb, thyroid ultrasound and orbital computed tomography. The table lists this clonotype with a few counts. Its antigen is currently unknown. The CDR3 consists of 18 residues. J gave up 0 bases and V 4 bases, and 15 bases lay outside the gene matches. Germline V gene sequence: CDR1 SGHNT, CDR2 YYREEE (reference sequence).

The sample comprised peripheral blood or thyroid tissue (not recorded which). V is TRBV5-4 and J is TRBJ2-7; 8 nucleotides line up with TRBD2. This receptor was taken from a woman aged 18-29 years with Graves' hyperthyroidism. The CDR3 loop is CASSPAGGLETSSYEQYF. CDR3 DNA: TGTGCCAGCAGCCCTGCCGGGGGACTAGAGACAAGCTCCTACGAGCAGTACTTC. Filled out from reference TRBV5-4 and TRBJ2-7, the complete variable domain reads ETGVTQSPTHLIKTRGQQVTLRCSSQSGHNTVSWYQQALGQGPQFIFQYYREEENGRGNFPPRFSGLQFPNYSSELNVNALELDDSALYLCASSPAGGLETSSYEQYFGPGTRLTVT.